This T cell receptor beta chain was identified in a study of blood T cell repertoires in COVID-19. Study details: The origin of the acute and convalescent COVID-19 samples was the United States, Italy and Spain.

Worth noting for this clone: The same CDR3 also results from other DNA sequences found in this sample.

Generated by immunoSEQ multiplex PCR, the TCRdb table keeps only in-frame clones and is missing some. Of 450,000 or so clones in the sample, less than 95% were seen once. V was shortened by 1 base and J by 0 bases, with 6 bases between the two germline ends. The germline V gene has CDR1 LGHDT and CDR2 YNNKEL (reference sequence). The CDR3 spans 14 residues. Everyone who took part was about 18 to 89 years old, and they came from roughly 25 US areas. Participant-given clinical history determined each cohort assignment. The chain combines TRBV3-1 (or the pseudogene TRBV3-2) with TRBJ1-1; D uncertain. This clonotype originated in a man aged 18 to 29 who had recovered from COVID-19. The sequencing sample was made of PBMCs or T cells enriched from blood (not recorded which). The chain's CDR3 is CASSQAGMNTEAFF. The CDR3 bases are TGTGCCAGCAGCCAAGCGGGGATGAACACTGAAGCTTTCTTT.